This T cell receptor beta chain was observed in a study of cytomegalovirus exposure and HLA in healthy donors. Study-wide context: A prior analysis found 95 million to 140 million unique TCR beta sequences from 170 million or so T cells. Notes on the study in general: Common viral pathogens seemed, in a later analysis, to connect with several of the most significant clusters. Clonal expansion, a later analysis showed, was greater in HLA-associated TCR beta chains than in equally common others.

On this clone itself: Its antigen is unidentified.

Primers: 60 Vbeta forward and 13 Jbeta reverse. TCRdb's copy holds only in-frame clones and misses some; the assay was immunoSEQ multiplex PCR. The table records 95,000 to 110,000 clones, 82% of them present only once. Germline CDR1 and CDR2: LNHDA and SQIVND (reference sequence). V gave up 7 bases and J gave up 5 bases; unmatched junction bases: 6. The CDR3 spans 13 residues. The receptor's source is a man aged 25 to 45 in good health and CMV-seropositive. This chain joins TRBV19 and TRBJ1-1; the match to TRBD1 covers 8 bases. Material for sequencing was PBMCs. The CDR3 nucleotides are TGTGCCAGTATAGGACAGGGAGATACTGAAGCTTTCTTT. This sequence encodes CASIGQGDTEAFF.